This TCR beta chain was obtained from a study of cytomegalovirus exposure and HLA in healthy donors. Study overall: A subsequent analysis stated that the roughly 130 validation repertoires were run on the same platform as the roughly 670 first-cohort repertoires.

The donors were part of the roughly 120-subject validation cohort, which stood apart from the roughly 680-subject first cohort. The CDR3 consists of 12 residues. CDR1 is SQVTM, CDR2 ANQGSEA, per germline. Germline trimming cut 7 bases from V and 6 bases from J; bases unmatched to any gene: 6. Libraries were prepared by immunoSEQ multiplex PCR; TCRdb keeps only in-frame clonotypes and omits some of them. The repertoire holds some 170,000 clones, with around 81% as singletons. Comment on this clone: No antigen is known for it.

Notes on the study in general: Using the classifier, cytomegalovirus status was reportedly diagnosed with high specificity and sensitivity. The finding came from a later analysis; first-cohort TCR clusters tended to co-occur in the approximately 120 validation repertoires.

The clonotype comes from a man aged 25-45 years in good health and CMV-seropositive. The sequencing sample was made of PBMCs. V is TRBV29-1 and J is TRBJ2-3; TRBD2 matches 8 bases. The CDR3 nucleotides are TGCAGCGCAGCGGGGGCGAGGGATACGCAGTATTTT. As protein: CSAAGARDTQYF.